This T cell receptor beta chain was sequenced for a study of blood T cell repertoires in COVID-19. As for the study in general: Specimens from acute and convalescent COVID-19 originated in the United States, Italy and Spain. Sample material is recorded as cDNA or gDNA derived from T cells, B-cell-depleted T cells, or PBMCs.

The assay was immunoSEQ multiplex PCR, and TCRdb's table has in-frame clones only and misses some. Here the sample spans more than 45,000 clones, 65% to 85% being singletons. CDR3 length: 14 residues. V dropped 2 bases and J dropped 6; count of bases not matched to a gene: 5. The V gene's germline CDR1 is SGHRS and CDR2 YFSETQ. The chain employs TRBV5-1 and TRBJ2-1, with 7 bases that match TRBD2. The sequence was obtained from a man older than 75 in a cohort sampled during active COVID-19. Sequencing input: peripheral blood. Here the CDR3 DNA reads TGCGCCAGCAGCTTTGACGGGGGGTTCAATGAGCAGTTCTTC. Translating gives CASSFDGGFNEQFF.